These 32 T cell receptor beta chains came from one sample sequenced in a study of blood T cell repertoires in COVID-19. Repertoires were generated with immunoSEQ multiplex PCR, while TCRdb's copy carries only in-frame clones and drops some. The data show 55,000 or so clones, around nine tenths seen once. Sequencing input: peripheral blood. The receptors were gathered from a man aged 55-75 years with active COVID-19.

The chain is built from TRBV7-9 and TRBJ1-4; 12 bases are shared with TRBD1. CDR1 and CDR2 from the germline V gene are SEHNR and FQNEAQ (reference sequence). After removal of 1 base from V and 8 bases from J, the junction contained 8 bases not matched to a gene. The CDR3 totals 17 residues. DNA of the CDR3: TGTGCCAGCAGCTTAGAATGGGACAGGGGGCCTTTCGAAAAACTGTTTTTT. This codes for CASSLEWDRGPFEKLFF.

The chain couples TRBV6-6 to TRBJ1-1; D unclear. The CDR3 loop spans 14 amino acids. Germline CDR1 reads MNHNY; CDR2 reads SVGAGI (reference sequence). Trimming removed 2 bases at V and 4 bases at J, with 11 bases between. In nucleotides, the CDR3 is TGTGCCAGCAGTTACCCCGTCGAGGGCACTGAAGCTTTCTTT. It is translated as CASSYPVEGTEAFF.

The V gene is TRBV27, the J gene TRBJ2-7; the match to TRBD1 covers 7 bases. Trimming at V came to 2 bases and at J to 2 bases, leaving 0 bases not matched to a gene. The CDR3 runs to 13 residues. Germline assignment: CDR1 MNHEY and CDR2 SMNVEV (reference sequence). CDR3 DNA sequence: TGTGCCAGCAGTTTACAGGGGGCCTACGAGCAGTACTTC. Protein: CASSLQGAYEQYF.

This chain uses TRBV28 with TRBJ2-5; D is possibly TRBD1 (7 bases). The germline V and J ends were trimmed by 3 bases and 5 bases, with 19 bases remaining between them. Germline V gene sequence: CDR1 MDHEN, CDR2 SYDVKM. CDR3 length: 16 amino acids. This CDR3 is CASSLDRGTEPETQYF. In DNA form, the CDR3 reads TGTGCCAGCAGTTTGGACCGGGGGACAGAACCCGAGACCCAGTACTTC.

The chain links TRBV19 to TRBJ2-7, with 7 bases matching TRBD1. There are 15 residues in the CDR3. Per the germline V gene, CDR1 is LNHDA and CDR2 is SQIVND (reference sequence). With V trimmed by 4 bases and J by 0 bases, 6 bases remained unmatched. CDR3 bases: TGTGCCAGTAGTAGTTCGACAGGGCCCTCCTACGAGCAGTACTTC. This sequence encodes CASSSSTGPSYEQYF.

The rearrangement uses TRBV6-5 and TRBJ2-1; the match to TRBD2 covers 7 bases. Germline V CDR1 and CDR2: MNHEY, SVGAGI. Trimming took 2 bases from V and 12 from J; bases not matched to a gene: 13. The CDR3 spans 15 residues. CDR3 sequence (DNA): TGTGCCAGCAGTTACGTCGGTATGTCTGGCGGGAGGCAGTTCTTC. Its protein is CASSYVGMSGGRQFF.

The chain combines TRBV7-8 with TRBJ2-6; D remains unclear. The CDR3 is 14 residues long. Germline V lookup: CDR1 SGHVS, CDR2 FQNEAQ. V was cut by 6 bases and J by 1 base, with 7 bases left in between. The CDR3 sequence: CASSFKSGANVLTF. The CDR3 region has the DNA TGTGCCAGCAGTTTCAAATCTGGGGCCAACGTCCTGACTTTC.

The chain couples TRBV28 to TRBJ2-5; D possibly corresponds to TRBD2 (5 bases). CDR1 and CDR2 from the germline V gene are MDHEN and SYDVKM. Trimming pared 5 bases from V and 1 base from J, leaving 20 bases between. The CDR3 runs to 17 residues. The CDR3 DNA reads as TGTGCCAGCAGTAACGCTGGACGAGACTATTTCCAAGAGACCCAGTACTTC. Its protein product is CASSNAGRDYFQETQYF.

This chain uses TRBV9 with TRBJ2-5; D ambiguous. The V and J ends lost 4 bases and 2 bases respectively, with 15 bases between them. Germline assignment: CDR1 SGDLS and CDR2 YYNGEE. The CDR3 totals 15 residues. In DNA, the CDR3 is TGTGCCAGCAGCCCCCGGTCAGACTCGCAAGAGACCCAGTACTTC. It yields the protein CASSPRSDSQETQYF.

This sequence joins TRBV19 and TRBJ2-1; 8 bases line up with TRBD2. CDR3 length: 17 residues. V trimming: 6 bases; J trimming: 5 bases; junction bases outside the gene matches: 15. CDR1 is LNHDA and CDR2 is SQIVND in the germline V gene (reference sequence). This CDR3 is CASRPLELAEIDNEQFF. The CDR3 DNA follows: TGTGCCAGTAGGCCTCTCGAACTAGCGGAGATCGACAATGAGCAGTTCTTC.

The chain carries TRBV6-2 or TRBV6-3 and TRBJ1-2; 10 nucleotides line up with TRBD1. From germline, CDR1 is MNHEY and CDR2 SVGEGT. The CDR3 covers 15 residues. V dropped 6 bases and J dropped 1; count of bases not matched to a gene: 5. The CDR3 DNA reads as TGTGCCAGCAGCCGACAGGGGGCGCATAACTATGGCTACACCTTC. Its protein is CASSRQGAHNYGYTF.

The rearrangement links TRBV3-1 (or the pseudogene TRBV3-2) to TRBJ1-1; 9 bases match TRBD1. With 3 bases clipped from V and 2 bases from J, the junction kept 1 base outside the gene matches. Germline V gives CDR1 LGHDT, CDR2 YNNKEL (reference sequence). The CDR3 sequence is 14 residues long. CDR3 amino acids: CASSQDRGNTEAFF. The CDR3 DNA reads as TGTGCCAGCAGCCAGGACAGGGGAAACACTGAAGCTTTCTTT.

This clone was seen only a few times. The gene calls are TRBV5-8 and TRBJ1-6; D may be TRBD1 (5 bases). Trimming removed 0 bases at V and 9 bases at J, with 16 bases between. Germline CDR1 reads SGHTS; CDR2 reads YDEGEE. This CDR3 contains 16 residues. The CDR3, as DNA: TGTGCCAGCAGCTTGGTTTGGGGGAGCGGGATTTCACCCCTCCACTTT. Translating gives CASSLVWGSGISPLHF.

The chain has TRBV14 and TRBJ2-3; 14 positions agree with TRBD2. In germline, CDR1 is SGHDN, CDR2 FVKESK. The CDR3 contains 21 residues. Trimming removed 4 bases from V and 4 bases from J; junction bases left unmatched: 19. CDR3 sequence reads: CASSPPSGTSGRSAVSDTQYF. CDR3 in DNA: TGTGCCAGCAGCCCGCCTTCTGGGACTAGCGGGAGAAGTGCGGTCTCAGATACGCAGTATTTT.

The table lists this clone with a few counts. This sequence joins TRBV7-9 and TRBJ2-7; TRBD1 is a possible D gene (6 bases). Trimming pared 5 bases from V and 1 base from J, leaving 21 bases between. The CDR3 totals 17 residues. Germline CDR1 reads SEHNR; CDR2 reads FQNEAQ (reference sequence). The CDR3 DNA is TGTGCCAGCAGCACCCAATATGGACAGCACCATTCCTACGAGCAGTACTTC. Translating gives CASSTQYGQHHSYEQYF.

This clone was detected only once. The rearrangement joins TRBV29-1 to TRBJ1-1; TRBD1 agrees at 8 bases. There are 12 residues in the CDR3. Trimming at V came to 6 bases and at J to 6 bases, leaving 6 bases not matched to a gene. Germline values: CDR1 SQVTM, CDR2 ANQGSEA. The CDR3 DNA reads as TGCAGCGTCCTATCACAGGGGGCTGAAGCTTTCTTT. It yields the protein CSVLSQGAEAFF. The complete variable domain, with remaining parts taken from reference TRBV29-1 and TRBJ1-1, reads SAVISQKPSRDICQRGTSLTIQCQVDSQVTMMFWYRQQPGQSLTLIATANQGSEATYESGFVIDKFPISRPNLTFSTLTVSNMSPEDSSIYLCSVLSQGAEAFFGQGTRLTVV.

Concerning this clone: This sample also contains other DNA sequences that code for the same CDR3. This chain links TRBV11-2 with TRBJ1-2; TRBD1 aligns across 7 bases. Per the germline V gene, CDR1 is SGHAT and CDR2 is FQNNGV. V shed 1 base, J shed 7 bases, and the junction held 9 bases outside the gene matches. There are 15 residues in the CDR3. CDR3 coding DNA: TGTGCCAGCAGCTTAGTCCCAATAGGGGGCGGTGGCTACACCTTC. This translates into CASSLVPIGGGGYTF.

The CDR3 region is CASRADRDYNSPLHF. CDR3 sequence (DNA): TGTGCCAGCAGAGCAGACAGGGACTATAATTCACCCCTCCACTTT. The chain recombines TRBV6-5 with TRBJ1-6; 7 bases match TRBD1. This CDR3 has 15 residues. The junction had 5 bases not matched to a gene; V was cut back by 6 bases and J by 3 bases. Looked up from germline, CDR1 is MNHEY and CDR2 is SVGAGI.

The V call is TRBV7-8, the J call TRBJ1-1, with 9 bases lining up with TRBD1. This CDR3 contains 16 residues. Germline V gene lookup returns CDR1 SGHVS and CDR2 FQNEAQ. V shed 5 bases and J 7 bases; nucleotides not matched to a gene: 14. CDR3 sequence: CASSISQGALTFEAFF. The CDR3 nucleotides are TGTGCCAGCAGCATCTCACAGGGGGCGCTTACTTTTGAAGCTTTCTTT.

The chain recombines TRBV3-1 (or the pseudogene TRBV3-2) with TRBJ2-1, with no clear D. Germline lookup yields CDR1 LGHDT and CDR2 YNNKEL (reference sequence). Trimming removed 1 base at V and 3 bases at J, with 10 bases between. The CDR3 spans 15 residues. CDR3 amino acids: CASSQVWQVYNEQFF. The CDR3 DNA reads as TGTGCCAGCAGCCAAGTGTGGCAAGTCTACAATGAGCAGTTCTTC.

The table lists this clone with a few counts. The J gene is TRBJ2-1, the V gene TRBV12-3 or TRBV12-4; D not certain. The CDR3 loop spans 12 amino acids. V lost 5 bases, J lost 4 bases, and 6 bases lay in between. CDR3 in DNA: TGTGCCAGCAGTCCCACTTACAATGAGCAGTTCTTC. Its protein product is CASSPTYNEQFF.

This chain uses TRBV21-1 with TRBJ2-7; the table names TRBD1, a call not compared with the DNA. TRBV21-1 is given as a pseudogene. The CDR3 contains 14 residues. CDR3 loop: CASSKSAGRYEQYF. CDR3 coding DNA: TGTGCCAGCAGCAAATCGGCAGGCCGCTACGAGCAGTACTTC.

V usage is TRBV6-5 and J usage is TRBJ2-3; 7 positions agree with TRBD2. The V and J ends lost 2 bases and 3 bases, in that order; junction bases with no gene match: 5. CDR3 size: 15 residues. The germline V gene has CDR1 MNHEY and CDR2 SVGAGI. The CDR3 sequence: CASSYMAGVTDTQYF. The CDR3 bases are TGTGCCAGCAGTTACATGGCGGGAGTAACAGATACGCAGTATTTT.

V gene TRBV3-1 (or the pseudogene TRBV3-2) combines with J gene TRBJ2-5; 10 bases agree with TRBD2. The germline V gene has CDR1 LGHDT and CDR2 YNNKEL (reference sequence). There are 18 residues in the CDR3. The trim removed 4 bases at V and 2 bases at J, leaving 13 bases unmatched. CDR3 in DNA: TGTGCCAGCAGCCGACGGGCTAGCGGGAGAAGTAAACAAGAGACCCAGTACTTC. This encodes CASSRRASGRSKQETQYF.

DNA of the CDR3: TGTGCCAGTAGACGGACTAGCGAGGACGCAGATACGCAGTATTTT. Its translation is CASRRTSEDADTQYF. The chain has TRBV19 and TRBJ2-3, with TRBD2 matching 9 bases. CDR3 length: 15 residues. Germline loops: CDR1 LNHDA, CDR2 SQIVND (reference sequence). Losses at the gene ends were 6 bases for V and 4 bases for J; bases not matched to a gene: 8.

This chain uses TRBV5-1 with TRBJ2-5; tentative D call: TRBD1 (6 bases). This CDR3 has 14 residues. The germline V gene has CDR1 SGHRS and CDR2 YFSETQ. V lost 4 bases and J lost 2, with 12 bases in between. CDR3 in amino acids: CASSIRDTQETQYF. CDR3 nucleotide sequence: TGCGCCAGCAGCATCCGGGACACACAAGAGACCCAGTACTTC.

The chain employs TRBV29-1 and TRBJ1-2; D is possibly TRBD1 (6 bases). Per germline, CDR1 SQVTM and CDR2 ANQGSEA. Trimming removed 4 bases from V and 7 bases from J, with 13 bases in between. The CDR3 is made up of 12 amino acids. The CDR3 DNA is TGCAGCGTTGCTTTCAGGGGTGGTGGCTACACCTTC. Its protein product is CSVAFRGGGYTF.

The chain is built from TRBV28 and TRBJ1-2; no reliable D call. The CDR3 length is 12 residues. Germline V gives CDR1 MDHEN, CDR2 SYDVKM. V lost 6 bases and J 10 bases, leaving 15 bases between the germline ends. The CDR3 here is CASRWIRGDYTF. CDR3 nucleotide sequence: TGTGCCAGCAGGTGGATTCGCGGTGACTACACCTTC.

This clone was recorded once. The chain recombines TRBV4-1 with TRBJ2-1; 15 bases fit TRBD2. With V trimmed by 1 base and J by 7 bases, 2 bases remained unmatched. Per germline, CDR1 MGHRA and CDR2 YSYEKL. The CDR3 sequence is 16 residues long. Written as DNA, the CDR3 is TGCGCCAGCAGCCAAGTAGGGACTAGCGGGAGGAATGAGCAGTTCTTC. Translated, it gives CASSQVGTSGRNEQFF.

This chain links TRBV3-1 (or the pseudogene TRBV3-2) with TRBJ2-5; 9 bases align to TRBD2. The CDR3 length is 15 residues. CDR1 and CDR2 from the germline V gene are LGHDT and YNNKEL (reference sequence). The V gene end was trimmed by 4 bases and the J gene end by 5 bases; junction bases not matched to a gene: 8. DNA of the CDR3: TGTGCCAGCAGCCCCCGGCAGCGGGAGGTTGAGACCCAGTACTTC. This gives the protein CASSPRQREVETQYF.

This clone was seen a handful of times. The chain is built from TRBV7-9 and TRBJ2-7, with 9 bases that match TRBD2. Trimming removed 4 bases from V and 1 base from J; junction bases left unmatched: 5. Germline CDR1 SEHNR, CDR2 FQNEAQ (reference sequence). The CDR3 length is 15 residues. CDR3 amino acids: CASSSTGLASYEQYF. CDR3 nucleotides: TGTGCCAGCAGCTCCACGGGACTAGCTTCCTACGAGCAGTACTTC. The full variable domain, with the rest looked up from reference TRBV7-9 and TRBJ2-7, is DTGVSQNPRHKITKRGQNVTFRCDPISEHNRLYWYRQTLGQGPEFLTYFQNEAQLEKSRLLSDRFSAERPKGSFSTLEIQRTEQGDSAMYLCASSSTGLASYEQYFGPGTRLTVT.

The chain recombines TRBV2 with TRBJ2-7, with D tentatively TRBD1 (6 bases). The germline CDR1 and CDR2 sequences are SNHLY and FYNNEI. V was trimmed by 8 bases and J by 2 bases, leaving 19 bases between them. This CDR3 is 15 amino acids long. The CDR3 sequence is CASRDPLGQPYEQYF. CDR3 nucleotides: TGTGCCAGCCGGGACCCGCTCGGACAGCCCTACGAGCAGTACTTC.